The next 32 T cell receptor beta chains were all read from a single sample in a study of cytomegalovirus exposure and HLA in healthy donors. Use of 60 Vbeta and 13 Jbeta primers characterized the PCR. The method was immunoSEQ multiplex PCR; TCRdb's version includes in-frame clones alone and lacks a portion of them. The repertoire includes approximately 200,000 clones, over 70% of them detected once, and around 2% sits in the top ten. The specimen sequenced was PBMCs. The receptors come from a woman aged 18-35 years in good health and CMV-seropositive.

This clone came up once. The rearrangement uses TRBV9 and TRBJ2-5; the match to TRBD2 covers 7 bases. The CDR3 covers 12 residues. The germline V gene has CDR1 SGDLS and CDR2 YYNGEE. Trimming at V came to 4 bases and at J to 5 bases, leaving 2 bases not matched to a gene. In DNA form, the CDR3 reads TGTGCCAGCAGCAGCGGGACGGAGACCCAGTACTTC. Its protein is CASSSGTETQYF.

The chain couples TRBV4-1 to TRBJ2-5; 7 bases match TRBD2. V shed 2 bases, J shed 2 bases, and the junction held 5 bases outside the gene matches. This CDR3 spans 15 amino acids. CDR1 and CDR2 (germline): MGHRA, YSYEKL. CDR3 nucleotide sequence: TGCGCCAGCAGCCAATTGGGACTACCTCAAGAGACCCAGTACTTC. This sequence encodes CASSQLGLPQETQYF.

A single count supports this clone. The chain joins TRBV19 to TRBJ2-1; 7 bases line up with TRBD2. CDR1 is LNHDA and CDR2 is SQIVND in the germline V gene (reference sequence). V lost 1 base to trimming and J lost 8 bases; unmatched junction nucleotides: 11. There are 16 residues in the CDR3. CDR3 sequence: CASSIGLAVIPDEQFF. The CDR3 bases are TGTGCCAGTAGTATAGGTCTAGCGGTGATACCCGATGAGCAGTTCTTC.

The CDR3 coding sequence is TGCGCCAGCAGCCAAGGACAGAGCTCCTACAATGAGCAGTTCTTC. Its translation: CASSQGQSSYNEQFF. The chain uses TRBV4-3 and TRBJ2-1, with D possibly TRBD1 on 5 matching bases. The germline CDR1 and CDR2 sequences are LGHNA and YSLEER. Trimming shortened V by 1 base and J by 0 bases, and 7 bases separated the two germline ends. The CDR3 is made up of 15 amino acids.

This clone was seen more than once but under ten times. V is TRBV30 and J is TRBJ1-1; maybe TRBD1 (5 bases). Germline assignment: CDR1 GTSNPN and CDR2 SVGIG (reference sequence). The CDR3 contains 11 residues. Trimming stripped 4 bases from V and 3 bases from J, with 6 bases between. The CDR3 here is CAWTGYTEAFF. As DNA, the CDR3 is TGTGCCTGGACAGGGTACACTGAAGCTTTCTTT. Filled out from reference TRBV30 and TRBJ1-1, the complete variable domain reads SQTIHQWPATLVQPVGSPLSLECTVEGTSNPNLYWYRQAAGRGLQLLFYSVGIGQISSEVPQNLSASRPQDRQFILSSKKLLLSDSGFYLCAWTGYTEAFFGQGTRLTVV.

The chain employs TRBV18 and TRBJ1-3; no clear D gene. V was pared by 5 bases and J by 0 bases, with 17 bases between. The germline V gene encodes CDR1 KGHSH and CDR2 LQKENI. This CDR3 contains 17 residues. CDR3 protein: CASSAEFREYSGNTIYF. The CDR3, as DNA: TGTGCCAGCTCAGCAGAGTTTCGGGAGTACTCTGGAAACACCATATATTTT.

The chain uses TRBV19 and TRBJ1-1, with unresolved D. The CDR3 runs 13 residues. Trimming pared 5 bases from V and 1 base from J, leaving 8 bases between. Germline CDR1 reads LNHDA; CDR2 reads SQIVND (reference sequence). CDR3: CASSLRRNTEAFF. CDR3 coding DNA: TGTGCCAGTAGTCTTCGGAGGAACACTGAAGCTTTCTTT.

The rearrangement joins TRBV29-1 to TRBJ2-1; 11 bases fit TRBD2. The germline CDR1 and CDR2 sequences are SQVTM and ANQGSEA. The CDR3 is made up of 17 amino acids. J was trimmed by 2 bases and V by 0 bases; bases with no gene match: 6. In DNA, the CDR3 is TGCAGCGTTGAAGATCCAGTAGCGGGGGGGCCCTACAATGAGCAGTTCTTC. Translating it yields CSVEDPVAGGPYNEQFF.

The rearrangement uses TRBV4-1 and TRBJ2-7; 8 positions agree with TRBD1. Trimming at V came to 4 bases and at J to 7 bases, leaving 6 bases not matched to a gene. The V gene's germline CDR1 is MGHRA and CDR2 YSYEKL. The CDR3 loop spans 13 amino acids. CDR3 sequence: CASSLTDREEQYF. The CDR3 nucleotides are TGCGCCAGCAGCCTCACGGACAGGGAGGAGCAGTACTTC.

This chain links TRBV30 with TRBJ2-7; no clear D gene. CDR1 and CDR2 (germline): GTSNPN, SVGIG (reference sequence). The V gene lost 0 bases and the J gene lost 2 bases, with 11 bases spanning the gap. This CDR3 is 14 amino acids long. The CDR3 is CAWSVGSATYEQYV. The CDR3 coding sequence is TGTGCCTGGAGTGTCGGGTCGGCCACCTACGAGCAGTACGTC.

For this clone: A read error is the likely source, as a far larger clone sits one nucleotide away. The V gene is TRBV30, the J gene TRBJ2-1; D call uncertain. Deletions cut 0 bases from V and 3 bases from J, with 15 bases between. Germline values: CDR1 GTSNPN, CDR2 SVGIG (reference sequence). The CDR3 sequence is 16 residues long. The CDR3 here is CAWSVPRWNNYNEQFF. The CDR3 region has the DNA TGTGCCTGGAGTGTACCGCGGTGGAACAACTACAATGAGCAGTTCTTC.

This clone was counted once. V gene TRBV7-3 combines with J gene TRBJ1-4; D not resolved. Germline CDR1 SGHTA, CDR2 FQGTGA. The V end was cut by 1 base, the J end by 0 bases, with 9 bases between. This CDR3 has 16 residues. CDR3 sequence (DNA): TGTGCCAGCAGCTTAAGTATGCGGGCAACTAATGAAAAACTGTTTTTT. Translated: CASSLSMRATNEKLFF.

CDR3 sequence: CASSRGGWEETQYF. The CDR3 DNA reads as TGTGCCAGCAGCCGGGGGGGCTGGGAAGAGACCCAGTACTTC. The chain links TRBV7-3 to TRBJ2-5; TRBD2 aligns across 8 bases. The V gene's germline CDR1 is SGHTA and CDR2 FQGTGA. The CDR3 totals 14 residues. The V and J ends lost 5 bases and 3 bases, in that order; junction bases with no gene match: 5.

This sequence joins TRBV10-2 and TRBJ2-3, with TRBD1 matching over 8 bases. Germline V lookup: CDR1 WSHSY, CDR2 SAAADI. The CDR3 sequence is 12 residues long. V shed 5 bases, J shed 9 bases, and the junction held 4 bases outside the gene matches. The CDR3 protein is CASSPPGGTQYF. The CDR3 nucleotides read TGCGCCAGCAGTCCCCCAGGGGGCACGCAGTATTTT.

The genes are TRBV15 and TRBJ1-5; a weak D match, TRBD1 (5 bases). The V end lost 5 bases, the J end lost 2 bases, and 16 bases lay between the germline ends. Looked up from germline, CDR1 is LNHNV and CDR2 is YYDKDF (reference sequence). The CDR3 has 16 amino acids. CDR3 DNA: TGTGCCACCAGCTGGATGGGGGGGTCCCGCAATCAGCCCCAGCATTTT. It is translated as CATSWMGGSRNQPQHF.

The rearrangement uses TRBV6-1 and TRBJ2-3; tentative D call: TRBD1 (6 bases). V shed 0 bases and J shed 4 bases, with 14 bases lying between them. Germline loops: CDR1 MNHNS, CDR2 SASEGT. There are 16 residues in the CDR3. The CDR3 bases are TGTGCCAGCAGTGAAGCGGCAGGGGCTCGCGCAGATACGCAGTATTTT. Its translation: CASSEAAGARADTQYF.

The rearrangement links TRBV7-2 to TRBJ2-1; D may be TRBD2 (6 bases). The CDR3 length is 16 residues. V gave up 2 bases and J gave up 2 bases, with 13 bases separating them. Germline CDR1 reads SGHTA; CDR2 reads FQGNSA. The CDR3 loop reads CASSLISLATYNEQFF. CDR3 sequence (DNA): TGTGCCAGCAGCTTAATTAGTCTAGCGACCTACAATGAGCAGTTCTTC.

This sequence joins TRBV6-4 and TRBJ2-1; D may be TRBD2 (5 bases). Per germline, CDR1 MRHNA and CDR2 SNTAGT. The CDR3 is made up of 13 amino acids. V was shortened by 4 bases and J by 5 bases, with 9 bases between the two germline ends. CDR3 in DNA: TGTGCCAGCAGTGGGGGAGAGCACAATGAGCAGTTCTTC. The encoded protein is CASSGGEHNEQFF.

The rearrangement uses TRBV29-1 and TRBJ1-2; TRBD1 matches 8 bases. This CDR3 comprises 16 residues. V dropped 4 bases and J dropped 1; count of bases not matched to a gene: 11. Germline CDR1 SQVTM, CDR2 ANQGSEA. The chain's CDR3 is CSVGGQGFELNYGYTF. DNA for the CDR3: TGCAGCGTTGGCGGACAGGGCTTCGAACTTAACTATGGCTACACCTTC.

CDR3 sequence reads: CASSTSLGTGLNEQFF. The CDR3 DNA sequence: TGTGCCAGCAGCACCAGCCTAGGGACAGGGTTGAATGAGCAGTTCTTC. The rearrangement links TRBV9 to TRBJ2-1, with 9 nucleotides matching TRBD1. This CDR3 is 16 amino acids long. The junction had 12 bases not matched to a gene; V was cut back by 4 bases and J by 7 bases. Germline CDR1 and CDR2: SGDLS and YYNGEE.

The CDR3 DNA sequence: TGTGCCAGCAGCCCAGACAGGATGGGCCGCTATGGCTACACCTTC. Encoded protein: CASSPDRMGRYGYTF. This chain joins TRBV7-3 and TRBJ1-2; TRBD1 might be the D (6 bases). The V gene lost 5 bases and the J gene lost 4 bases, with 17 bases spanning the gap. The germline V gene has CDR1 SGHTA and CDR2 FQGTGA. The CDR3 is made up of 15 amino acids.

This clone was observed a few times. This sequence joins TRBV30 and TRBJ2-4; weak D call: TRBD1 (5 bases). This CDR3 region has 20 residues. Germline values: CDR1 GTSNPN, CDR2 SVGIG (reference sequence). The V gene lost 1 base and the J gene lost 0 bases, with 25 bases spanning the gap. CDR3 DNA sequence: TGTGCCTGGAGTGATTTCCCGGTGACAGCTTTAAATCTAGCCAAAAACATTCAGTACTTC. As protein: CAWSDFPVTALNLAKNIQYF.

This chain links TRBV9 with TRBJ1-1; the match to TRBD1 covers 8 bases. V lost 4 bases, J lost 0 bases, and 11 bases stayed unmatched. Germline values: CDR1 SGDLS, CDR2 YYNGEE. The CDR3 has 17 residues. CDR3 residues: CASSKTGAKLLNTEAFF. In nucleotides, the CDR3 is TGTGCCAGCAGCAAGACAGGGGCGAAATTACTGAACACTGAAGCTTTCTTT.

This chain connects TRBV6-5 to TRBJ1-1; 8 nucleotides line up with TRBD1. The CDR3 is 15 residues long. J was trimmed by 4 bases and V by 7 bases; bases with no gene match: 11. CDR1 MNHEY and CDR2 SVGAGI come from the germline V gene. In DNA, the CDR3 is TGTGCCAGCACCTACCTTGGACAGGGCGGCACTGAAGCTTTCTTT. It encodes CASTYLGQGGTEAFF.

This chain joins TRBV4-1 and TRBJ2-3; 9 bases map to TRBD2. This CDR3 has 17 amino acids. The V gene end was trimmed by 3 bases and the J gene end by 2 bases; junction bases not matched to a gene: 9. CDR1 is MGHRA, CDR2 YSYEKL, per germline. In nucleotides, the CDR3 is TGCGCCAGCAGCCAGGGGGGACTAGCCGCCATCACAGATACGCAGTATTTT. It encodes CASSQGGLAAITDTQYF.

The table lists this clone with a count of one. The CDR3 region has the DNA TGTGCCAGCAGCTTGATCAGCTCCTACAATGAGCAGTTCTTC. Its protein product is CASSLISSYNEQFF. The chain employs TRBV5-4 and TRBJ2-1; D is unresolved. Germline assignment: CDR1 SGHNT and CDR2 YYREEE (reference sequence). V lost 1 base and J 0 bases, leaving 5 bases between the germline ends. The CDR3 is made up of 14 amino acids. Complete variable domain (other parts from reference TRBV5-4 and TRBJ2-1): ETGVTQSPTHLIKTRGQQVTLRCSSQSGHNTVSWYQQALGQGPQFIFQYYREEENGRGNFPPRFSGLQFPNYSSELNVNALELDDSALYLCASSLISSYNEQFFGPGTRLTVL.

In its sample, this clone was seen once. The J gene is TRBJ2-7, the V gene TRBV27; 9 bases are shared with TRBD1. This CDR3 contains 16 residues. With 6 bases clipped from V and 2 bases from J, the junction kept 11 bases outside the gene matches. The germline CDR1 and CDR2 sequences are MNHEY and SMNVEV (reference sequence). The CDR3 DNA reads TGTGCCAGCAGCTATACCGGGACAGGGTTAACCTACGAGCAGTACTTC. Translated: CASSYTGTGLTYEQYF.

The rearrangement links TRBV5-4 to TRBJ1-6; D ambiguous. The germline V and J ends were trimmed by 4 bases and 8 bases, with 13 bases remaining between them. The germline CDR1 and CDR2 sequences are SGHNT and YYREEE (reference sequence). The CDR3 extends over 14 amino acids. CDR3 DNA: TGTGCCAGCAGCGCAGCGGGCAGCTATTCACCCCTCCACTTT. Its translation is CASSAAGSYSPLHF.

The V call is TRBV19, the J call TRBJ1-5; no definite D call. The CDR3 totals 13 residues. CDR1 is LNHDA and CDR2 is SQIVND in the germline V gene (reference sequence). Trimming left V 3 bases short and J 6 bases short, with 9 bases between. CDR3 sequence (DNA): TGTGCCAGTAGTATCGAGGGAAGTCAGCCCCAGCATTTT. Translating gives CASSIEGSQPQHF.

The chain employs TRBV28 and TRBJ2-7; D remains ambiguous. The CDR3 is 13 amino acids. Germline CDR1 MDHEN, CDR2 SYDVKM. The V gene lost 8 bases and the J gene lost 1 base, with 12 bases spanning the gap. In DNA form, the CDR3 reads TGTGCCAGCGAAGAATCAGTATCCTACGAGCAGTACTTC. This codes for CASEESVSYEQYF. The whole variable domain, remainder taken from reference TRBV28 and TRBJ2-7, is DVKVTQSSRYLVKRTGEKVFLECVQDMDHENMFWYRQDPGLGLRLIYFSYDVKMKEKGDIPEGYSVSREKKERFSLILESASTNQTSMYLCASEESVSYEQYFGPGTRLTVT.

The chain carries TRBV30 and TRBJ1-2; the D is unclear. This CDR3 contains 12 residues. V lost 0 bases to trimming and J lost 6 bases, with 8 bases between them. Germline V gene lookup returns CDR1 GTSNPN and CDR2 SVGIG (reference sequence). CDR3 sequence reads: CAWSVSVNGYTF. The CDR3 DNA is TGTGCCTGGAGTGTATCCGTAAATGGCTACACCTTC.

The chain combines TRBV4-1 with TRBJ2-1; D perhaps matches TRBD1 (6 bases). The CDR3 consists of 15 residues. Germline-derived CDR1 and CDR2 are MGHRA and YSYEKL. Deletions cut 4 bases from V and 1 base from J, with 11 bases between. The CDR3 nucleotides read TGCGCCAGCAGCCCAAAGACAGGATCCTACAATGAGCAGTTCTTC. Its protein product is CASSPKTGSYNEQFF.